This T cell receptor beta chain was observed in a study of spatial heterogeneity in lung cancer. TCRdb analysed the 5' RACE reads with MiXCR anew, one entry per CDR3 protein. The sample has 85,000 to 100,000 distinct CDR3 sequences, approximately 20% seen once. This clonotype has just a few counts. The V gene lost 6 bases and the J gene lost 5 bases, with 19 bases spanning the gap. Germline V gives CDR1 LNHNV, CDR2 YYDKDF (reference sequence). The CDR3 is made up of 16 amino acids. Specified time point: blood at routine non-recurrence follow-up after resection. Whole RNA came from tumor, nontumor lung or frozen PBMC and was sequenced without being sorted.

The TCR originated in a male donor with early-stage non-small cell lung cancer. The chain joins TRBV15 to TRBJ2-2; a weak D match, TRBD1 (5 bases). The starting material was PBMCs, obtained at follow-up. The CDR3 protein is CATRQEAGVRTGELFF. As DNA, the CDR3 is TGTGCCACCAGACAGGAAGCTGGGGTACGAACCGGGGAGCTGTTTTTT.